These T cell receptor beta chains were read from a single sample in a study of neurological immune-mediated disorders. TCRdb redid the calling of the 5' RACE reads with MiXCR, one entry per CDR3 protein. The table has some 50,000 distinct CDR3 sequences, about 25% seen once. Source material: PBMCs. The receptors stem from a woman in her 70s in good health. Both conserved end residues are part of each CDR3. The order of the fields is CDR3 protein, CDR3 DNA, J gene, V gene, D gene, clone size. A D gene is named only where the DNA matches it firmly. The listing skips clone size in some rows; elsewhere it reads once, few, many or a size class.

CSARDPADNQPQHF	TGCAGTGCTAGAGATCCGGCAGACAATCAGCCCCAGCATTTT	TRBJ1-5	TRBV20-1	-	many
CASSLTGDRTYEQYF	TGCGCCAGCAGCTTGACGGGGGACAGAACCTACGAGCAGTACTTC	TRBJ2-7	TRBV5-1	-	-
CSASDSRGPQHF	TGCAGCGCCTCGGACTCGCGGGGGCCCCAGCATTTT	TRBJ1-5	TRBV29-1	-	many
CSARRAGAGTDTQYF	TGCAGTGCTAGAAGGGCGGGAGCCGGCACAGATACGCAGTATTTT	TRBJ2-3	TRBV20-1	TRBD2	many
CASSPGEENGYTF	TGTGCCAGCTCACCCGGGGAGGAAAATGGCTACACCTTC	TRBJ1-2	TRBV18	-	-
CASSLNRPLGETQYF	TGTGCCAGCAGCTTGAACAGACCCTTAGGAGAGACCCAGTACTTC	TRBJ2-5	TRBV5-5	-	many
CASSFGSANTEAFF	TGTGCCAGCAGCTTTGGCAGTGCGAACACTGAAGCTTTCTTT	TRBJ1-1	TRBV7-2	-	many
CASSQVTGSGSGNTIYF	TGTGCCAGCAGCCAAGTCACGGGTTCGGGGTCTGGAAACACCATATATTTT	TRBJ1-3	TRBV4-2	-	-
CASSPQVAGLTYEQYF	TGCGCCAGCAGCCCCCAAGTAGCGGGACTAACCTACGAGCAGTACTTC	TRBJ2-7	TRBV5-1	TRBD2	many
CASSQGLAGYNEQFF	TGTGCCAGCAGTCAGGGACTAGCGGGGTACAATGAGCAGTTCTTC	TRBJ2-1	TRBV12-3/TRBV12-4	TRBD2	-
CASSLISGTNTGELFF	TGTGCCAGCAGCTTAATTAGCGGGACGAACACCGGGGAGCTGTTTTTT	TRBJ2-2	TRBV5-4	TRBD2	many
CASSSSGPYGYTF	TGTGCCAGCAGCTCCTCCGGGCCCTATGGCTACACCTTC	TRBJ1-2	TRBV11-2	-	many
CAITKGGGAEAFF	TGTGCCATCACCAAGGGGGGCGGCGCTGAAGCTTTCTTT	TRBJ1-1	TRBV10-3	-	-
CASSFGGPDYGYTF	TGTGCCAGCAGTTTCGGGGGCCCGGACTATGGCTACACCTTC	TRBJ1-2	TRBV12-3/TRBV12-4	-	few
CASSFNSRNQPQHF	TGTGCCAGCAGTTTTAACAGCCGCAATCAGCCCCAGCATTTT	TRBJ1-5	TRBV12-3/TRBV12-4	-	many
CASSQALQVYNEQFF	TGTGCCAGCAGCCAAGCTTTGCAGGTTTACAATGAGCAGTTCTTC	TRBJ2-1	TRBV4-2	-	many
CSALAGSGSETQYF	TGCAGTGCCCTCGCGGGTAGCGGGAGTGAGACCCAGTACTTC	TRBJ2-5	TRBV20-1	TRBD2	many
CAISESRRGAEAFF	TGTGCCATCAGTGAGTCCCGCAGGGGCGCTGAAGCTTTCTTT	TRBJ1-1	TRBV10-3	-	few
CASSVRGEQETQYF	TGTGCCAGCAGCGTTAGGGGGGAGCAAGAGACCCAGTACTTC	TRBJ2-5	TRBV9	-	many
CASSQGWEHEKLFF	TGCGCCAGCAGCCAAGGCTGGGAGCATGAAAAACTGTTTTTT	TRBJ1-4	TRBV4-3	-	many
CASSQPGQGGTGELFF	TGCGCCAGCAGCCAACCCGGACAGGGGGGCACCGGGGAGCTGTTTTTT	TRBJ2-2	TRBV4-3	TRBD1	many
CDSSQEGSRGYNEQFF	TGTGACAGCAGCCAAGAGGGTAGCCGTGGCTACAATGAGCAGTTCTTC	TRBJ2-1	TRBV4-2	-	-
CIMSGDNYEQYF	TGCATCATGAGCGGGGACAACTACGAGCAGTACTTC	TRBJ2-7	TRBV20-1	-	many
CASRTDGGSTDTQYF	TGCGCCAGCAGAACTGACGGCGGTAGCACAGATACGCAGTATTTT	TRBJ2-3	TRBV5-1	-	many
CSAKTSGKVYEQFF	TGCAGTGCCAAGACTAGCGGGAAAGTATATGAGCAGTTCTTC	TRBJ2-1	TRBV20-1	TRBD2	many
CASSLAGGQLTEAFF	TGTGCCAGCAGCTTAGCCGGGGGGCAACTGACTGAAGCTTTCTTT	TRBJ1-1	TRBV7-2	-	-
CASSSIGDRVRETQYF	TGTGCCAGCAGCTCGATAGGGGACAGGGTCCGCGAGACCCAGTACTTC	TRBJ2-5	TRBV11-2	TRBD1	-
CSARVYPTGGDYGYTF	TGCAGTGCTAGAGTCTACCCGACAGGGGGTGACTATGGCTACACCTTC	TRBJ1-2	TRBV20-1	TRBD1	many
CASSLSDSPLHF	TGTGCCAGCAGTTTGTCTGATTCACCCCTCCACTTT	TRBJ1-6	TRBV28	-	many
CSARRTGALFNEQFF	TGCAGTGCTAGACGTACAGGGGCTTTATTCAATGAGCAGTTCTTC	TRBJ2-1	TRBV20-1	TRBD1	-
CASSSGGVQTNEKLFF	TGTGCCAGCAGCTCGGGAGGGGTTCAGACTAATGAAAAACTGTTTTTT	TRBJ1-4	TRBV7-8	-	many
CSARPPGSRNQPQHF	TGCAGTGCTAGACCCCCGGGCAGCCGAAATCAGCCCCAGCATTTT	TRBJ1-5	TRBV20-1	-	many
CAIRPSVGTDTQYF	TGTGCCATCAGACCTAGCGTCGGCACAGATACGCAGTATTTT	TRBJ2-3	TRBV10-3	-	many
CASSVGANPATDTQYF	TGTGCCAGCAGCGTAGGCGCCAACCCAGCCACAGATACGCAGTATTTT	TRBJ2-3	TRBV9	-	many
CASSQSNTGNYGYTF	TGTGCCAGCAGCCAAAGTAATACGGGTAACTATGGCTACACCTTC	TRBJ1-2	TRBV4-2	-	many
CASSAPRGPLHF	TGCGCCAGCAGTGCCCCGCGGGGACCCCTCCACTTT	TRBJ1-6	TRBV10-2	-	many
CASSSNDWAGNEQFF	TGTGCCAGCAGCTCGAACGACTGGGCCGGCAATGAGCAGTTCTTC	TRBJ2-1	TRBV12-3/TRBV12-4	-	many
CSAPRPDGAHIQYF	TGCAGTGCTCCCCGGCCAGACGGGGCCCACATTCAGTACTTC	TRBJ2-4	TRBV20-1	-	many
CSVLSYNEQFF	TGCAGCGTTCTCTCCTACAATGAGCAGTTCTTC	TRBJ2-1	TRBV29-1	-	many
CASSQGDPKQFF	TGTGCCAGCAGCCAGGGGGACCCCAAGCAGTTCTTC	TRBJ2-1	TRBV3-1	-	many
CASSPLPQETQYF	TGTGCCAGCTCACCCTTACCTCAAGAGACCCAGTACTTC	TRBJ2-5	TRBV18	-	-
CAISEQMANTGELFF	TGTGCCATCAGTGAGCAGATGGCGAACACCGGGGAGCTGTTTTTT	TRBJ2-2	TRBV10-3	-	-
CASSEAGTLVPF	TGTGCCAGCAGTGAAGCCGGGACACTGGTGCCCTTC	TRBJ2-4	TRBV2	-	-
CASSFTSGYNEQFF	TGTGCCAGCAGCTTCACTAGCGGATACAATGAGCAGTTCTTC	TRBJ2-1	TRBV7-2	TRBD2	many
CASSLVPGPETQYF	TGCGCCAGCAGCTTGGTCCCAGGGCCAGAGACCCAGTACTTC	TRBJ2-5	TRBV5-1	-	many
CATSRDRPAVGTGELFF	TGTGCCACCAGCAGAGATCGGCCAGCAGTTGGCACCGGGGAGCTGTTTTTT	TRBJ2-2	TRBV15	-	many
CASSVGGSGYNEQFF	TGTGCCAGCAGCGTAGGCGGTAGCGGTTACAATGAGCAGTTCTTC	TRBJ2-1	TRBV9	-	many
CASSQALRANGYTF	TGTGCCAGCAGCCAAGCTCTCCGGGCGAATGGCTACACCTTC	TRBJ1-2	TRBV7-2	-	many
CASSPRQSYSNQPQHF	TGTGCCAGCAGTCCTCGACAATCTTATAGCAATCAGCCCCAGCATTTT	TRBJ1-5	TRBV27	-	few
CASRPLAGDKNIQYF	TGTGCCAGCAGACCCCTAGCGGGGGACAAAAACATTCAGTACTTC	TRBJ2-4	TRBV6-2/TRBV6-3	TRBD2	many
CASSLLAGLDTQYF	TGTGCCAGCAGTTTACTAGCGGGATTAGATACGCAGTATTTT	TRBJ2-3	TRBV12-3/TRBV12-4	TRBD2	many
CASSPRPPGQDMNTEAFF	TGCGCCAGCAGCCCCCGACCCCCGGGACAGGACATGAACACTGAAGCTTTCTTT	TRBJ1-1	TRBV5-1	TRBD1	many
CSAWDPPTEAFF	TGCAGTGCATGGGACCCCCCAACTGAAGCTTTCTTT	TRBJ1-1	TRBV20-1	-	many
CASSPRRGPYEQYF	TGTGCCAGCAGTCCCCGACGGGGCCCTTACGAGCAGTACTTC	TRBJ2-7	TRBV27	-	-